These 24 T cell receptor beta chains originate from one sample sequenced in a study of T cells in Graves' hyperthyroidism and ophthalmopathy. Authors of the study amplified TCR beta CDR3 regions from RNA transcripts. A first-round RT-PCR of the TCR CDR3 used the HTBI primer set. TCRdb itself ran the multiplex PCR reads through MiXCR, one entry per CDR3 protein. The table shows approximately 700,000 distinct CDR3 sequences, with about 16% occurring only once. Sequencing input: blood. These receptor sequences come from a man aged 18 to 35 with Graves' hyperthyroidism.

The chain recombines TRBV18 with TRBJ2-7; a possible D gene is TRBD2 (5 bases). There are 15 residues in the CDR3. V gave up 2 bases and J gave up 1 base, with 12 bases separating them. Germline V CDR1 and CDR2: KGHSH, LQKENI. The CDR3 DNA sequence: TGTGCCAGCTCACCAGAACTACGGACTTCCTACGAGCAGTACTTC. This codes for CASSPELRTSYEQYF.

The chain joins TRBV12-3 or TRBV12-4 to TRBJ1-3; unclear D gene. The CDR3 loop spans 13 amino acids. V lost 7 bases and J lost 0, with 7 bases in between. The CDR3 spells CASNGYSGNTIYF. The DNA for the CDR3 is TGTGCCAGCAACGGTTACTCTGGAAACACCATATATTTT.

The chain joins TRBV7-2 to TRBJ2-4; no clear D. Between the trimmed V and J ends, which lost 2 bases and 6 bases, there was a span of 8 bases. Germline assignment: CDR1 SGHTA and CDR2 FQGNSA. The CDR3 has 13 residues. DNA for the CDR3: TGTGCCAGCAGCTTAAGCCTGGGAAACATTCAGTACTTC. It translates to CASSLSLGNIQYF.

This clonotype has a handful of counts. The rearrangement joins TRBV30 to TRBJ1-1; D perhaps matches TRBD1 (5 bases). This CDR3 comprises 13 residues. V dropped 8 bases and J dropped 5 bases, with 18 bases sitting between them. CDR1 and CDR2 (germline): GTSNPN, SVGIG (reference sequence). CDR3: CAQRQGWGTEAFF. For the CDR3, the DNA is TGTGCCCAAAGGCAGGGCTGGGGGACTGAAGCTTTCTTT.

This clonotype was found a few times. The V and J genes are TRBV9 and TRBJ1-2; possible D gene TRBD1, 6 bases. Germline-derived CDR1 and CDR2 are SGDLS and YYNGEE. CDR3 length: 12 residues. Trimming stripped 5 bases from V and 7 bases from J, with 12 bases between. The CDR3 DNA sequence: TGTGCCAGCAGAGAATGGACAGCTGGCTACACCTTC. Residues: CASREWTAGYTF.

The chain joins TRBV29-1 to TRBJ2-7; 11 positions match TRBD1. The length of the CDR3 is 14 residues. The junction had 6 bases not matched to a gene; V was cut back by 5 bases and J by 3 bases. Per the germline V gene, CDR1 is SQVTM and CDR2 is ANQGSEA. The chain's CDR3 is CSVLGGTGGYEQYF. The CDR3 DNA reads TGCAGCGTTCTCGGCGGGACAGGGGGCTACGAGCAGTACTTC.

This clonotype has just a few counts. J is TRBJ2-7 and V is TRBV28; TRBD1 agrees at 10 bases. Germline CDR1 reads MDHEN; CDR2 reads SYDVKM. The CDR3 loop spans 12 amino acids. With V trimmed by 11 bases and J by 2 bases, 3 bases remained unmatched. CDR3 protein: CAGGTGAYEQYF. CDR3 nucleotide sequence: TGTGCCGGGGGGACAGGGGCCTACGAGCAGTACTTC.

At least ten counts were recorded for this clonotype. The J gene is TRBJ1-2, the V gene TRBV20-1; 7 nucleotides agree with TRBD1. CDR1 and CDR2 (germline): DFQATT, SNEGSKA (reference sequence). The CDR3 has 11 amino acids. V shed 6 bases, J shed 4 bases, and the junction held 2 bases outside the gene matches. CDR3 residues: CSATGVYGYTF. The DNA for the CDR3 is TGCAGTGCCACAGGGGTCTATGGCTACACCTTC.

This clonotype was observed a few times. V usage is TRBV19 and J usage is TRBJ1-3, with D tentatively TRBD1 (6 bases). Germline-derived CDR1 and CDR2 are LNHDA and SQIVND (reference sequence). V lost 8 bases to trimming and J lost 0 bases, with 11 bases between them. The CDR3 is 14 residues long. For the CDR3, the DNA is TGTGCCAGTGGGACACAGGACTCTGGAAACACCATATATTTT. This sequence encodes CASGTQDSGNTIYF.

This clonotype was observed many times. The J gene is TRBJ2-3, the V gene TRBV11-3, with 11 bases matching TRBD1. The V gene's germline CDR1 is SGHNT and CDR2 YENEEA. CDR3 length equals 17 residues. After removal of 1 base from V and 5 bases from J, the junction contained 8 bases not matched to a gene. The CDR3 coding sequence is TGTGCCAGCAGCTTAGTCGGACAGGGGGCGTCCCAAGATACGCAGTATTTT. It is translated as CASSLVGQGASQDTQYF.

This clonotype was counted at least ten times. V and J are TRBV20-1 and TRBJ2-7, with a possible D match to TRBD2 (6 bases). The CDR3 totals 13 residues. Between the trimmed V and J ends, which lost 3 bases and 0 bases, there was a span of 9 bases. Per the germline V gene, CDR1 is DFQATT and CDR2 is SNEGSKA (reference sequence). Here the CDR3 reads CSASGGDSYEQYF. The CDR3 bases are TGCAGTGCTAGCGGAGGGGACTCCTACGAGCAGTACTTC.

The sample holds a few counts of this clonotype. V gene TRBV7-9 combines with J gene TRBJ1-1; D gene ambiguous. V was pared by 4 bases and J by 4 bases, with 13 bases between. The CDR3 has 14 residues. Germline V lookup: CDR1 SEHNR, CDR2 FQNEAQ (reference sequence). The CDR3 loop reads CASSSTFGRTEAFF. CDR3 coding DNA: TGTGCCAGCAGCTCCACCTTCGGGCGCACTGAAGCTTTCTTT. The variable domain in full, completed from reference TRBV7-9 and TRBJ1-1, reads DTGVSQNPRHKITKRGQNVTFRCDPISEHNRLYWYRQTLGQGPEFLTYFQNEAQLEKSRLLSDRFSAERPKGSFSTLEIQRTEQGDSAMYLCASSSTFGRTEAFFGQGTRLTVV.

This clonotype was seen only a few times. This chain joins TRBV29-1 and TRBJ2-1; TRBD2 agrees at 12 bases. This CDR3 region has 19 residues. The V gene end was trimmed by 5 bases and the J gene end by 4 bases; junction bases not matched to a gene: 18. Germline loops: CDR1 SQVTM, CDR2 ANQGSEA. The CDR3 DNA reads as TGCAGCGTTCCCCGCTCCGTCGTTCTCCTAGCGGGAGGGTACAATGAGCAGTTCTTC. Its protein product is CSVPRSVVLLAGGYNEQFF.

J is TRBJ2-1 and V is TRBV20-1; D is perhaps TRBD1 (6 bases). Trimming shortened V by 0 bases and J by 6 bases, and 15 bases separated the two germline ends. The CDR3 has 15 residues. CDR1 is DFQATT, CDR2 SNEGSKA, per germline (reference sequence). Here the CDR3 DNA reads TGCAGTGCTAGAGATCACAGGGTTGGCCTCAATGAGCAGTTCTTC. Its translation is CSARDHRVGLNEQFF.

The chain couples TRBV5-1 to TRBJ2-5; possibly TRBD2 for D (5 bases). The germline CDR1 and CDR2 sequences are SGHRS and YFSETQ. The CDR3 has 18 residues. V lost 0 bases and J 4 bases, leaving 22 bases between the germline ends. The CDR3 coding sequence is TGCGCCAGCAGCTTGGGCACGGGCACTAGGATCGCAGGAGAGACCCAGTACTTC. It translates to CASSLGTGTRIAGETQYF.

This clonotype was seen more than once but under ten times. The V call is TRBV6-6, the J call TRBJ2-7; 12 nucleotides match TRBD2. J gave up 2 bases and V 0 bases, and 5 bases lay outside the gene matches. The germline CDR1 and CDR2 sequences are MNHNY and SVGAGI (reference sequence). The CDR3 runs to 17 residues. The CDR3 protein is CASSYSTSGRVAYEQYF. The CDR3 DNA is TGTGCCAGCAGTTACTCGACTAGCGGGAGAGTCGCCTACGAGCAGTACTTC.

The V call is TRBV7-8, the J call TRBJ2-7, with TRBD2 identical over 11 bases. Looked up from germline, CDR1 is SGHVS and CDR2 is FQNEAQ. The junction had 9 bases not matched to a gene; V was cut back by 1 base and J by 7 bases. The CDR3 has 16 amino acids. CDR3 coding DNA: TGTGCCAGCAGCTTAGGGCCGCTAGCGGGAGGACGGGAGCAGTACTTC. Translated: CASSLGPLAGGREQYF.

This clonotype was counted many times. V is TRBV20-1 and J is TRBJ1-1; the D gene is possibly TRBD1 (5 bases). V was shortened by 0 bases and J by 2 bases, with 13 bases between the two germline ends. CDR3 length: 15 residues. Germline CDR1 DFQATT, CDR2 SNEGSKA (reference sequence). The CDR3 bases are TGCAGTGCTAGAGACATCGACAGCGACAACACTGAAGCTTTCTTT. This codes for CSARDIDSDNTEAFF.

This clonotype was seen at least ten times. The chain employs TRBV12-3 or TRBV12-4 and TRBJ1-3; 8 positions match TRBD1. This CDR3 comprises 15 residues. The J segment lost 1 base and the V segment lost 7 bases, leaving 6 bases of the junction unmatched. DNA of the CDR3: TGTGCCAGCACCCAGGGGGCCGGATCTGGAAACACCATATATTTT. It specifies CASTQGAGSGNTIYF.

This clonotype was observed many times. The V and J genes are TRBV3-1 and TRBJ2-3; D gene uncertain. The CDR3 sequence is 16 residues long. Looked up from germline, CDR1 is LGHDT and CDR2 is YNNKEL (reference sequence). V lost 4 bases and J 1 base, leaving 15 bases between the germline ends. Written as DNA, the CDR3 is TGTGCCAGCAGCCCCCATCGCGCGGCGGGCACAGATACGCAGTATTTT. Translating it yields CASSPHRAAGTDTQYF.

The chain combines TRBV3-1 with TRBJ2-3; D gene uncertain. Germline values: CDR1 LGHDT, CDR2 YNNKEL (reference sequence). CDR3 size: 13 residues. Trimming removed 0 bases from V and 6 bases from J, with 7 bases in between. CDR3 amino acids: CASSQEDGDTQYF. CDR3 sequence (DNA): TGTGCCAGCAGCCAAGAGGACGGGGATACGCAGTATTTT.

This clonotype was counted a few times. V and J are TRBV24-1 and TRBJ2-7; D not certain. The germline V and J ends were trimmed by 9 bases and 0 bases, with 11 bases remaining between them. Germline V gene sequence: CDR1 KGHDR, CDR2 SFDVKD. The CDR3 has 13 residues. Here the CDR3 DNA reads TGTGCCACCGGTGGTCCGAGCTCCTACGAGCAGTACTTC. Amino acids: CATGGPSSYEQYF.

This clonotype was counted many times. The V and J genes are TRBV11-3 and TRBJ2-1, with D maybe TRBD2 (5 bases). CDR1 SGHNT and CDR2 YENEEA come from the germline V gene. The V end lost 5 bases, the J end lost 5 bases, and 10 bases lay between the germline ends. The CDR3 runs to 13 residues. CDR3: CASSLAADNEQFF. The CDR3 coding sequence is TGTGCCAGCAGCCTGGCAGCGGACAATGAGCAGTTCTTC. Full variable domain (rest looked up from reference TRBV11-3 and TRBJ2-1): EAGVVQSPRYKIIEKKQPVAFWCNPISGHNTLYWYLQNLGQGPELLIRYENEEAVDDSQLPKDRFSAERLKGVDSTLKIQPAELGDSAVYLCASSLAADNEQFFGPGTRLTVL.

The chain joins TRBV7-9 to TRBJ2-4; no clear D gene. Trimming took 5 bases from V and 0 from J, leaving 14 bases between them. The CDR3 runs to 16 residues. The germline V gene has CDR1 SEHNR and CDR2 FQNEAQ (reference sequence). CDR3 coding DNA: TGTGCCAGCAGCCAAGAGTCCATACTAGCCAAAAACATTCAGTACTTC. It is translated as CASSQESILAKNIQYF.